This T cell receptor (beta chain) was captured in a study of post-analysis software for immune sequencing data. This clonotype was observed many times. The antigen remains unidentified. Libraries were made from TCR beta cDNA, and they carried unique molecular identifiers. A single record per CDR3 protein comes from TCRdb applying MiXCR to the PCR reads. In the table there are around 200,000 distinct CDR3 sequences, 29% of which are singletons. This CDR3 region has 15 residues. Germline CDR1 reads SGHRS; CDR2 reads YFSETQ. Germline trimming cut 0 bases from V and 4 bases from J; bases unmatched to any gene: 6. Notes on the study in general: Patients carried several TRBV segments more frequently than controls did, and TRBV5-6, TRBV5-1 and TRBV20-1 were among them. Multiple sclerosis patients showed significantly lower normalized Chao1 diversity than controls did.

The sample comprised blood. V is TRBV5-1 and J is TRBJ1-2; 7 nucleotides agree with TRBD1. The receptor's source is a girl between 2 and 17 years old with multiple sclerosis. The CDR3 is CASSLGQGTVYGYTF. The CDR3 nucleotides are TGCGCCAGCAGCTTGGGACAGGGAACAGTCTATGGCTACACCTTC.